This passage covers 5 T cell receptor beta chains from one sample sequenced in a study of vaccination and CD4 T cells after COVID-19. Treatment indicated: approximately 9-day PBMC culture with coronavirus spike peptide pools or control peptides (ViraFEST assay). Oncomine TCR Beta short-read sequencing was applied to DNA from cultured CD4+ T cells. MiXCR, applied by TCRdb to the PCR reads, yields one record per CDR3 protein. The sample has under 25,000 distinct CDR3 sequences, 43% seen once; the top ten hold around 12%. No antigen has been assigned to these receptors. The material sequenced was CD4+ T cells from blood, cultured in vitro. The receptors here all came from a human donor who had recovered from COVID-19.

The CDR3 loop reads CSAFRGITEAFF. The CDR3 nucleotides are TGCAGTGCGTTTCGGGGGATCACTGAAGCTTTCTTT. This sequence joins TRBV20-1 and TRBJ1-1; possible D gene TRBD1, 5 bases. The CDR3 sequence is 12 residues long. CDR1 is DFQATT and CDR2 is SNEGSKA in the germline V gene (reference sequence). The V end was cut by 6 bases, the J end by 4 bases, with 12 bases between.

This chain joins TRBV12-3 or TRBV12-4 and TRBJ2-2; D might be TRBD1 (5 bases). The CDR3 covers 15 residues. V was cut by 3 bases and J by 3 bases, with 11 bases left in between. CDR3 nucleotides: TGTGCCAGCAGTTTGAAGGGGCCTTACACCGGGGAGCTGTTTTTT. This sequence encodes CASSLKGPYTGELFF.

The chain links TRBV4-1 to TRBJ2-2; 7 nucleotides agree with TRBD2. After removal of 0 bases from V and 5 bases from J, the junction contained 3 bases not matched to a gene. The CDR3 extends over 15 amino acids. The germline gives CDR1 MGHRA, CDR2 YSYEKL. CDR3: CASSQDGGRTGELFF. CDR3 DNA sequence: TGCGCCAGCAGCCAAGACGGGGGGAGGACCGGGGAGCTGTTTTTT.

The chain employs TRBV6-1 and TRBJ2-3; no clear D. The CDR3 spans 11 residues. V was pared by 8 bases and J by 4 bases, with 7 bases between. The V gene's germline CDR1 is MNHNS and CDR2 SASEGT. The CDR3 here is CASYLADTQYF. CDR3 DNA sequence: TGTGCCAGCTATCTTGCAGATACGCAGTATTTT.

This clonotype was seen more than once but under ten times. This sequence joins TRBV2 and TRBJ1-1; 10 bases match TRBD1. Germline-derived CDR1 and CDR2 are SNHLY and FYNNEI. The V gene end was trimmed by 7 bases and the J gene end by 4 bases; junction bases not matched to a gene: 6. The CDR3 is 14 residues long. In DNA form, the CDR3 reads TGTGCCAGCACTTTCCGGGACAGGGGCACTGAAGCTTTCTTT. Its protein is CASTFRDRGTEAFF. Full variable domain (remainder filled in from reference TRBV2 and TRBJ1-1): EPEVTQTPSHQVTQMGQEVILRCVPISNHLYFYWYRQILGQKVEFLVSFYNNEISEKSEIFDDQFSVERPDGSNFTLKIRSTKLEDSAMYFCASTFRDRGTEAFFGQGTRLTVV.